The 3 T cell receptor beta chains presented below share a single source sample, sequenced in a study of cytomegalovirus exposure and HLA in healthy donors (dated by TCRdb to the late 2010s). The method behind the library was the immunoSEQ multiplex PCR assay. A mixture of 60 forward primers for TCR Vbeta segments and 13 reverse primers for TCR Jbeta segments was used in the multiplex PCR. The source is immuneACCESS, and TCRdb retained only in-frame sequences with V and J called. Part of the clones is not carried over; for the studies checked, unresolved V genes explain less than half of this, and the remainder is unexplained. This sample gives some 150,000 clones in total; approximately 63% of them show up just once. Roughly 2% of the sample rests with the top ten. Material for sequencing was PBMCs. Receptors were obtained from a woman aged 55-70 years in good health and CMV-seropositive.

This clone was picked up a small number of times. The chain couples TRBV7-9 to TRBJ1-4; 10 positions match TRBD1. V lost 5 bases to trimming and J lost 8 bases; unmatched junction nucleotides: 5. The germline V gene has CDR1 SEHNR and CDR2 FQNEAQ (reference sequence). The CDR3 loop spans 14 amino acids. This chain's CDR3 is CASSPGQGTEKLFF. The CDR3 nucleotides are TGTGCCAGCAGCCCGGGACAGGGGACAGAAAAACTGTTTTTT.

The chain joins TRBV7-3 to TRBJ2-1; 7 bases are a match to TRBD2. Germline V gene lookup returns CDR1 SGHTA and CDR2 FQGTGA. Germline trimming cut 4 bases from V and 0 bases from J; bases unmatched to any gene: 6. The CDR3 extends over 16 amino acids. The CDR3 reads CASSSRGRGSYNEQFF. The CDR3, as DNA: TGTGCCAGCAGCTCTCGGGGGAGGGGCTCCTACAATGAGCAGTTCTTC.

This clone was counted between two and nine times. This chain connects TRBV5-1 to TRBJ2-7; D is perhaps TRBD2 (5 bases). Between the trimmed V and J ends, which lost 5 bases and 5 bases, there was a span of 11 bases. This CDR3 has 12 residues. Looked up from germline, CDR1 is SGHRS and CDR2 is YFSETQ. The CDR3 DNA reads as TGCGCCAGCAGGAAGTCCGGGGACGAGCAGTACTTC. This gives the protein CASRKSGDEQYF. The complete variable domain, with remaining parts taken from reference TRBV5-1 and TRBJ2-7, reads KAGVTQTPRYLIKTRGQQVTLSCSPISGHRSVSWYQQTPGQGLQFLFEYFSETQRNKGNFPGRFSGRQFSNSRSEMNVSTLELGDSALYLCASRKSGDEQYFGPGTRLTVT.